A single sample is the source of the 30 T cell receptor beta chains below, sequenced in a study of blood T cells in healthy people across ages. The second PCR ran about 7 to 12 cycles with a sample-barcoded 5' primer and J-beta primers. TCRdb ran MiXCR on the 5' RACE reads and lists one entry per CDR3 protein. The table includes about 1 million distinct CDR3 sequences, approximately 26% detected once. The sample also formed part of further work on T cells of mothers and their children.

Input material: blood. The receptor source for this set is a girl under 10 years old in good health.

This clonotype was counted only a few times. The chain joins TRBV24-1 to TRBJ2-4, with D perhaps assigned TRBD1 or TRBD2 (6 bases each). Trimming cost V 3 bases and J 5 bases, with 16 bases left between them. Germline values: CDR1 KGHDR, CDR2 SFDVKD. CDR3 length: 16 residues. The CDR3 region is CATSDQGQPGENIQYF. The DNA of the CDR3 is TGTGCCACCAGTGATCAGGGACAACCGGGGGAAAACATTCAGTACTTC.

This clonotype has just a few counts. This rearrangement joins TRBV7-2 to TRBJ2-7; no reliable D call. V gave up 1 base and J gave up 4 bases, with 11 bases separating them. Germline-derived CDR1 and CDR2 are SGHTA and FQGNSA. The CDR3 runs to 14 residues. The DNA of the CDR3 is TGTGCCAGCAGCTTAGTGAGGAATGGTTACGAGCAGTACTTC. Encoded protein: CASSLVRNGYEQYF.

The rearrangement joins TRBV20-1 to TRBJ1-5, with 8 bases lining up with TRBD1. There are 16 residues in the CDR3. The ends lost 0 bases at V and 3 bases at J; junction bases unmatched: 7. The germline V gene encodes CDR1 DFQATT and CDR2 SNEGSKA (reference sequence). In nucleotides, the CDR3 is TGCAGTGCTAGAGATCGGCAGGGGGCACACAATCAGCCCCAGCATTTT. Its translation: CSARDRQGAHNQPQHF.

The count of this clonotype is one. The chain combines TRBV27 with TRBJ1-4; tentatively, D is TRBD1 (5 bases). Trimming took 10 bases from V and 6 from J, leaving 15 bases between them. Germline lookup yields CDR1 MNHEY and CDR2 SMNVEV (reference sequence). This CDR3 spans 13 amino acids. The CDR3, as DNA: TGTGCCACTTGGGACGGTTCAGATGAAAAACTGTTTTTT. Encoded protein: CATWDGSDEKLFF.

The table lists this clonotype with a few counts. The chain is built from TRBV9 and TRBJ2-1, with 8 nucleotides matching TRBD2. V shed 2 bases, J shed 3 bases, and the junction held 4 bases outside the gene matches. The CDR3 loop spans 15 amino acids. Germline V gene data show CDR1 as SGDLS and CDR2 as YYNGEE. In nucleotides, the CDR3 is TGTGCCAGCAGCGTTGCGACTAGCGACTACAATGAGCAGTTCTTC. Translating it yields CASSVATSDYNEQFF. Full variable domain (outside the CDR3, taken from reference TRBV9 and TRBJ2-1): DSGVTQTPKHLITATGQRVTLRCSPRSGDLSVYWYQQSLDQGLQFLIQYYNGEERAKGNILERFSAQQFPDLHSELNLSSLELGDSALYFCASSVATSDYNEQFFGPGTRLTVL.

This sequence joins TRBV7-2 and TRBJ2-1, with 9 positions matching TRBD1. V shed 1 base and J 10 bases; nucleotides not matched to a gene: 11. The CDR3 consists of 16 residues. CDR1 is SGHTA and CDR2 is FQGNSA in the germline V gene. CDR3 bases: TGTGCCAGCAGCTTAGTTTATACAGGGGGCCCCCCAGAGCAGTTCTTC. It translates to CASSLVYTGGPPEQFF.

This clonotype was counted a few times. The chain joins TRBV7-8 to TRBJ2-4; 7 bases match TRBD2. Trimming cost V 8 bases and J 6 bases; bases outside gene matches: 13. The germline V gene has CDR1 SGHVS and CDR2 FQNEAQ. The CDR3 spans 15 residues. The CDR3 nucleotides read TGTGCCAGCTCTTTAGCGGGTCATGATTCAAACATTCAGTACTTC. Translation: CASSLAGHDSNIQYF.

This clonotype was observed a handful of times. The CDR3 DNA sequence: TGTGCCAGCAGTCCCTTACTAGCGGGAGAGGTGGAGCAGTACTTC. Translating it yields CASSPLLAGEVEQYF. The rearrangement uses TRBV2 and TRBJ2-7, with 11 bases fitting TRBD2. The CDR3 covers 15 residues. Losses at the gene ends were 5 bases for V and 7 bases for J; bases not matched to a gene: 10. The germline CDR1 and CDR2 sequences are SNHLY and FYNNEI.

The chain carries TRBV7-2 and TRBJ1-4; D gene uncertain. V gave up 10 bases and J gave up 8 bases, with 23 bases separating them. Looked up from germline, CDR1 is SGHTA and CDR2 is FQGNSA. The CDR3 is 15 residues long. The DNA for the CDR3 is TGTGCCACCAGACCCACCAGCAACTTCGGGGAAAAACTGTTTTTT. This encodes CATRPTSNFGEKLFF.

The rearrangement joins TRBV5-5 to TRBJ1-2; D gene unclear. This CDR3 comprises 16 residues. V dropped 4 bases and J dropped 0 bases, with 16 bases sitting between them. In germline, CDR1 is SGHKS, CDR2 YYEKEE (reference sequence). Here the CDR3 reads CASSIRTSPTNYGYTF. CDR3 in DNA: TGTGCCAGCAGCATCCGCACTAGTCCCACTAACTATGGCTACACCTTC.

The chain links TRBV7-2 to TRBJ1-2, with 8 bases aligning to TRBD1. J lost 6 bases, V lost 1 base, and 7 bases had no gene match. The CDR3 is 15 residues long. CDR1 SGHTA and CDR2 FQGNSA come from the germline V gene. DNA of the CDR3: TGTGCCAGCAGCTTAGTATTGACAGGGGAGCATGGCTACACCTTC. Translation: CASSLVLTGEHGYTF.

This clonotype was detected a few times. The V call is TRBV7-2, the J call TRBJ2-5; 11 bases fit TRBD1. CDR3 size: 16 residues. Germline values: CDR1 SGHTA, CDR2 FQGNSA. The V and J ends lost 5 bases and 3 bases, in that order; junction bases with no gene match: 8. The CDR3 DNA follows: TGTGCCAGCAGCCGATGGGACAGGGGGTGGGAAGAGACCCAGTACTTC. It yields the protein CASSRWDRGWEETQYF.

A few counts support this clonotype. The chain uses TRBV4-2 and TRBJ2-1, with D unclear. Per the germline V gene, CDR1 is LGHNA and CDR2 is YNFKEQ. There are 12 residues in the CDR3. The V and J ends lost 0 bases and 7 bases respectively, with 4 bases between them. The CDR3 here is CASSQEMNEQFF. CDR3 nucleotides: TGTGCCAGCAGCCAAGAAATGAATGAGCAGTTCTTC.

CDR3 residues: CSADDSPTYEQYF. DNA of the CDR3: TGCAGTGCCGACGACAGTCCCACCTACGAGCAGTACTTC. The rearrangement joins TRBV20-1 to TRBJ2-7; D may be TRBD1 (5 bases). CDR3 length: 13 amino acids. Germline V gives CDR1 DFQATT, CDR2 SNEGSKA (reference sequence). The V gene lost 6 bases and the J gene lost 2 bases, with 14 bases spanning the gap.

This clonotype was picked up a small number of times. The rearrangement links TRBV4-3 to TRBJ1-4; D call uncertain. This CDR3 spans 16 amino acids. V lost 0 bases and J lost 7, with 15 bases in between. Germline CDR1 LGHNA, CDR2 YSLEER. CDR3 sequence: CASSQDLEQITEKLFF. CDR3 nucleotides: TGCGCCAGCAGCCAAGATCTGGAACAGATCACTGAAAAACTGTTTTTT.

V and J are TRBV11-2 and TRBJ2-7, with 12 bases lining up with TRBD2. From germline, CDR1 is SGHAT and CDR2 FQNNGV. V was pared by 4 bases and J by 5 bases, with 9 bases of the junction left unmatched. This CDR3 has 16 amino acids. As DNA, the CDR3 is TGTGCCAGCAGCTCCCGCCTAGCGGGAGGGCCGGACGAGCAGTACTTC. As protein: CASSSRLAGGPDEQYF.

CDR3 DNA: TGCGCCAGCAGCCCCGGGACAGGGGGGTACGGTGGGGCCAACGTCCTGACTTTC. This sequence encodes CASSPGTGGYGGANVLTF. The rearrangement uses TRBV5-1 and TRBJ2-6; 11 bases map to TRBD1. The CDR3 extends over 18 amino acids. Losses at the gene ends were 4 bases for V and 3 bases for J; bases not matched to a gene: 9. CDR1 SGHRS and CDR2 YFSETQ come from the germline V gene.

On this clonotype itself: One end of the junction does not line up with germline, which may come from a read error. The CDR3 region is CASSPETGLVSGELFF. DNA of the CDR3: TGCGCCAGCAGCCCCGAAACAGGACTAGTATCCGGGGAGCTGTTCTTT. The V call is TRBV5-1, the J call TRBJ2-2, with TRBD2 identical over 7 bases. Germline V CDR1 and CDR2: SGHRS, YFSETQ. This CDR3 comprises 16 residues.

This clonotype was seen only a few times. The chain combines TRBV2 with TRBJ2-5; the D is unclear. TRBJ2-1 matches the DNA end more closely, so the J call is doubtful. Germline V gene lookup returns CDR1 SNHLY and CDR2 FYNNEI. This CDR3 contains 11 residues. The CDR3 coding sequence is TGTGCCAGCAGAGTTGCTAATGAGCAGTTCTTC. Its protein is CASRVANEQFF.

As DNA, the CDR3 is TGTGCCAGCAGCTGGACTAGCGATAGCTACAATGAGCAGTTCTTC. Its translation: CASSWTSDSYNEQFF. The genes are TRBV7-9 and TRBJ2-5, with 9 positions matching TRBD2. The last part of the DNA fits TRBJ2-1 better; the J call may be wrong. Per the germline V gene, CDR1 is SEHNR and CDR2 is FQNEAQ (reference sequence). The CDR3 is made up of 15 amino acids.

This clonotype was found a few times. The J gene is TRBJ1-5, the V gene TRBV20-1, with D possibly being TRBD1 (5 bases). The germline V gene encodes CDR1 DFQATT and CDR2 SNEGSKA (reference sequence). CDR3 size: 17 residues. The V gene lost 4 bases and the J gene lost 0 bases, with 19 bases spanning the gap. The CDR3 DNA reads as TGCAGTGCTACCCACGGTGCGGGGGAATATAGCAATCAGCCCCAGCATTTT. Translated, it gives CSATHGAGEYSNQPQHF.

This clonotype was counted a few times. The rearrangement links TRBV6-2 or TRBV6-3 to TRBJ2-7; D possibly matches TRBD1 or TRBD2 (5 bases each). Trimming took 2 bases from V and 0 from J, leaving 14 bases between them. The germline V gene encodes CDR1 MNHEY and CDR2 SVGEGT. CDR3 size: 16 residues. The CDR3 bases are TGTGCCAGCAGTTACCCGGGGACGGCAAGCTCCTACGAGCAGTACTTC. As protein: CASSYPGTASSYEQYF.

This chain uses TRBV29-1 with TRBJ1-4; no firm D call. With 7 bases removed from V and 0 bases from J, the gap between germline ends came to 12 bases. Germline V gene data show CDR1 as SQVTM and CDR2 as ANQGSEA. This CDR3 comprises 14 residues. This CDR3 is CSAGVRSTNEKLFF. DNA for the CDR3: TGCAGCGCTGGCGTTAGATCAACTAATGAAAAACTGTTTTTT.

This clonotype was detected a few times. The chain employs TRBV12-3 or TRBV12-4 and TRBJ1-1; 9 nucleotides align to TRBD1. This CDR3 has 14 residues. With V trimmed by 4 bases and J by 1 base, 1 base remained unmatched. DNA for the CDR3: TGTGCCAGCAGTTCACAGGGGGCGAACACTGAAGCTTTCTTT. Protein sequence: CASSSQGANTEAFF.

The V and J genes are TRBV2 and TRBJ1-4, with D possibly being TRBD1 (6 bases). Germline CDR1 reads SNHLY; CDR2 reads FYNNEI. This CDR3 comprises 14 residues. V was trimmed by 5 bases and J by 7 bases, leaving 14 bases between them. The CDR3 nucleotides are TGTGCCAGCAGTCCAGGGGACATTCGTGAAAAACTGTTTTTT. Its protein product is CASSPGDIREKLFF.

As concerns this clonotype: The conserved phenylalanine or tryptophan normally closing the CDR3 is absent here, so this likely arose from a read error. This chain connects TRBV9 to TRBJ2-3; D tentatively reads TRBD1 or TRBD2 (5 bases each). Germline V gene lookup returns CDR1 SGDLS and CDR2 YYNGEE. The V gene lost 0 bases and the J gene lost 5 bases, with 10 bases spanning the gap. The CDR3 is 14 amino acids. CDR3 region: CASSVAGARDTQYC. The CDR3 DNA follows: TGTGCCAGCAGCGTAGCCGGGGCGCGAGATACGCAGTATTGT.

The CDR3 coding sequence is TGTGCCACCAGTGATATCAGGGGGTTCAATGAGCAGTTCTTC. It is translated as CATSDIRGFNEQFF. V is TRBV24-1 and J is TRBJ2-5, with 7 bases aligning to TRBD1. The J call is uncertain, as TRBJ2-1 better fits the DNA end. The V gene's germline CDR1 is KGHDR and CDR2 SFDVKD. This CDR3 comprises 14 residues.

This chain connects TRBV28 to TRBJ2-5; D perhaps matches TRBD2 (6 bases). Trimming stripped 6 bases from V and 9 bases from J, with 20 bases between. The CDR3 has 14 residues. Germline V gives CDR1 MDHEN, CDR2 SYDVKM. CDR3 region: CASSPELALVAQYF. CDR3 bases: TGTGCCAGCAGCCCCGAACTAGCTCTCGTGGCCCAGTACTTC.

This clonotype was seen a handful of times. This sequence joins TRBV29-1 and TRBJ1-1; D is uncertain. The V end lost 5 bases, the J end lost 1 base, and 2 bases lay between the germline ends. Germline V gives CDR1 SQVTM, CDR2 ANQGSEA. This CDR3 comprises 10 residues. The CDR3, as DNA: TGCAGCGTTACGAACACTGAAGCTTTCTTT. Protein product: CSVTNTEAFF.

This clonotype was seen a few times. CDR3 coding DNA: TGTGCCAGCGCCCGTTTTTTAAGCAATCAGCCCCAGCATTTT. Its protein is CASARFLSNQPQHF. This sequence joins TRBV6-2 or TRBV6-3 and TRBJ1-5; no definite D call. Trimming removed 8 bases at V and 1 base at J, with 12 bases between. Germline V gene data show CDR1 as MNHEY and CDR2 as SVGEGT. The CDR3 is 14 amino acids.